This TCR beta chain was sequenced during a study of CD8 T cells in ankylosing spondylitis. Study results and caveats: Disease-linked clones were found to be CD8+ and relatively rare in peripheral blood. Blood of patients with ankylosing spondylitis appeared to be characterized by a TCR beta motif of 8 or 9 highly homologous variants.

MiXCR, applied by TCRdb to the 5' RACE reads, yields one record per CDR3 protein. The table lists about 390,000 distinct CDR3 sequences, approximately 20% of them singletons. A word on this clonotype: Its antigen is undetermined.

The V gene lost 2 bases and the J gene lost 7 bases, with 15 bases spanning the gap. CDR1 and CDR2 (germline): PRHDT, FYEKMQ (reference sequence). The length of the CDR3 is 15 residues. The receptor was derived from a male donor with ankylosing spondylitis. This chain uses TRBV13 with TRBJ1-5; TRBD1 is a possible D gene (6 bases). Sequencing used blood, either unsorted or a sorted T cell fraction (not recorded which). CDR3 DNA: TGTGCCAGCAGCTTAAGGACAGCGTCGGGGCAGCCCCAGCATTTT. The encoded protein is CASSLRTASGQPQHF. The whole variable domain, filled in from reference TRBV13 and TRBJ1-5, reads AAGVIQSPRHLIKEKRETATLKCYPIPRHDTVYWYQQGPGQDPQFLISFYEKMQSDKGSIPDRFSAQQFSDYHSELNMSSLELGDSALYFCASSLRTASGQPQHFGDGTRLSIL.